This entry describes one TCR beta chain. These data come from a study of control samples from healthy donors and cancer patients. Germline V lookup: CDR1 KGHSH, CDR2 LQKENI. This CDR3 has 16 amino acids. The ends lost 2 bases at V and 4 bases at J; junction bases unmatched: 8. Measured with immunoSEQ multiplex PCR; TCRdb has only the in-frame clones, and not every one. The data show about 65,000 clones, with about nine tenths seen just once and approximately 1.2% held by the top ten. The chain recombines TRBV18 with TRBJ1-5; TRBD1 matches 7 bases. The sample was PBMCs. This TCR was recovered from a woman aged 45 to 65 with colorectal cancer. The DNA of the CDR3 is TGTGCCAGCTCACCATCCTCCTCGACAGGGAATCAGCCCCAGCATTTT. Translated: CASSPSSSTGNQPQHF.